The rows below give T cell receptor beta chains drawn from one sample of a study of T-cell memory formation after mild COVID-19. Using its own MiXCR run on the 5' RACE reads, TCRdb lists one record per CDR3 protein. Found here are around 420,000 distinct CDR3 sequences, approximately 25% of them singletons; the top ten hold around 9%. The sample taken for sequencing was PBMCs or a T cell subset sorted from them (not recorded which). The receptors come from an adult woman who had mild COVID-19 (a few samples of this study predate the infection). Cell type and time point are not known. Both conserved end residues are part of each CDR3. The order of the fields is clone size, J gene, V gene, D gene, CDR3 protein, CDR3 DNA. A D gene is named only where the DNA matches it firmly. Only some rows state a clone size, as once, few, many or a class for expanded clones.

clone_size: NA
j_call: TRBJ2-7
v_call: TRBV2
d_call: NA
cdr3_aa: CASSRGLQAYEQYF
cdr3_nt: TGTGCCAGCAGCAGGGGACTCCAGGCCTACGAGCAGTACTTC

clone_size: NA
j_call: TRBJ2-7
v_call: TRBV27
d_call: TRBD1
cdr3_aa: CASEDRGQWSSYEQYF
cdr3_nt: TGTGCCAGCGAGGACAGGGGCCAATGGAGCTCCTACGAGCAGTACTTC

clone_size: few
j_call: TRBJ1-1
v_call: TRBV5-1
d_call: NA
cdr3_aa: CASSYGQSEAFF
cdr3_nt: TGCGCCAGCAGCTACGGACAGAGTGAAGCTTTCTTT

clone_size: few
j_call: TRBJ2-1
v_call: TRBV9
d_call: NA
cdr3_aa: CASSVGDNEQFF
cdr3_nt: TGTGCCAGCAGCGTAGGGGACAATGAGCAGTTCTTC

clone_size: few
j_call: TRBJ1-6
v_call: TRBV10-3
d_call: NA
cdr3_aa: CAISENSGSSYNSPLHF
cdr3_nt: TGTGCCATCAGTGAAAACAGTGGAAGCTCCTATAATTCACCCCTCCACTTT

clone_size: NA
j_call: TRBJ2-1
v_call: TRBV7-9
d_call: TRBD2
cdr3_aa: CASRDPSGMQFF
cdr3_nt: TGTGCCAGTCGGGATCCTAGCGGGATGCAGTTCTTC

clone_size: NA
j_call: TRBJ2-4
v_call: TRBV25-1
d_call: NA
cdr3_aa: CASSGELGIQYF
cdr3_nt: TGTGCCAGCAGTGGCGAACTGGGAATTCAGTACTTC

clone_size: NA
j_call: TRBJ2-1
v_call: TRBV6-2/TRBV6-3
d_call: TRBD2
cdr3_aa: CASSFSASGRENEQFF
cdr3_nt: TGTGCCAGCAGTTTCTCGGCTAGCGGGAGGGAAAATGAGCAGTTCTTC

clone_size: few
j_call: TRBJ2-7
v_call: TRBV6-2/TRBV6-3
d_call: NA
cdr3_aa: CASSYGVLREQYF
cdr3_nt: TGTGCCAGCAGTTACGGGGTCCTTCGCGAGCAGTACTTC

clone_size: many
j_call: TRBJ2-1
v_call: TRBV5-5
d_call: NA
cdr3_aa: CASSLAGIEQFF
cdr3_nt: TGTGCCAGCAGCTTGGCGGGGATTGAGCAGTTCTTC

clone_size: NA
j_call: TRBJ2-1
v_call: TRBV9
d_call: TRBD2
cdr3_aa: CASSVESLAGEGQFF
cdr3_nt: TGTGCCAGCAGCGTAGAGTCACTAGCGGGAGAAGGACAGTTCTTC

clone_size: few
j_call: TRBJ2-2
v_call: TRBV15
d_call: NA
cdr3_aa: CATSRERDTNTGELFF
cdr3_nt: TGTGCCACCAGCAGAGAACGGGACACAAACACCGGGGAGCTGTTTTTT

clone_size: NA
j_call: TRBJ1-1
v_call: TRBV12-3/TRBV12-4
d_call: NA
cdr3_aa: CASSLRSNTEAFF
cdr3_nt: TGTGCCAGCAGTCTTCGTTCGAACACTGAAGCTTTCTTT

clone_size: NA
j_call: TRBJ2-5
v_call: TRBV29-1
d_call: NA
cdr3_aa: CSVADSFQETQYF
cdr3_nt: TGCAGCGTTGCTGACAGTTTCCAAGAGACCCAGTACTTC

clone_size: few
j_call: TRBJ2-1
v_call: TRBV5-1
d_call: TRBD1
cdr3_aa: CASSLAGTGWIWEQFF
cdr3_nt: TGCGCCAGCAGCTTGGCCGGGACAGGGTGGATTTGGGAGCAGTTCTTC

clone_size: NA
j_call: TRBJ1-6
v_call: TRBV27
d_call: NA
cdr3_aa: CASSLWILNSPLHF
cdr3_nt: TGTGCCAGCAGTTTATGGATACTCAATTCACCCCTCCACTTT

clone_size: NA
j_call: TRBJ1-6
v_call: TRBV5-1
d_call: NA
cdr3_aa: CASSLRGLDSPLHF
cdr3_nt: TGCGCCAGCAGCTTAAGGGGATTGGATTCACCCCTCCACTTT

clone_size: NA
j_call: TRBJ2-1
v_call: TRBV20-1
d_call: TRBD2
cdr3_aa: CSALPPSGVYNEQFF
cdr3_nt: TGCAGTGCCCTGCCCCCCAGCGGGGTTTACAATGAGCAGTTCTTC

clone_size: NA
j_call: TRBJ2-1
v_call: TRBV20-1
d_call: TRBD2
cdr3_aa: CSADPSGSYTYNEQFF
cdr3_nt: TGCAGTGCCGACCCTAGCGGGAGTTACACCTACAATGAGCAGTTCTTC

clone_size: NA
j_call: TRBJ2-1
v_call: TRBV5-1
d_call: NA
cdr3_aa: CASSLESSRGAPSYNEQFF
cdr3_nt: TGCGCCAGCAGCTTGGAGTCCTCGAGGGGGGCGCCCTCCTACAATGAGCAGTTCTTC

clone_size: few
j_call: TRBJ2-7
v_call: TRBV19
d_call: TRBD2
cdr3_aa: CASPIAGGPSRYF
cdr3_nt: TGTGCCAGTCCGATCGCGGGAGGGCCCTCGCGGTACTTC

clone_size: few
j_call: TRBJ2-5
v_call: TRBV12-3/TRBV12-4
d_call: NA
cdr3_aa: CASSSPPQETQYF
cdr3_nt: TGTGCCAGCAGTTCCCCCCCCCAAGAGACCCAGTACTTC

clone_size: NA
j_call: TRBJ2-1
v_call: TRBV4-1
d_call: NA
cdr3_aa: CASSQAQGSSYNEQFF
cdr3_nt: TGCGCCAGCAGCCAAGCGCAGGGGTCTTCCTACAATGAGCAGTTCTTC

clone_size: NA
j_call: TRBJ2-1
v_call: TRBV15
d_call: NA
cdr3_aa: CATSIVGSRYNEQFF
cdr3_nt: TGTGCCACCAGCATAGTCGGGTCCCGCTACAATGAGCAGTTCTTC

clone_size: few
j_call: TRBJ2-7
v_call: TRBV15
d_call: NA
cdr3_aa: CATSRERSYEQYF
cdr3_nt: TGTGCCACCAGCAGAGAACGCTCCTACGAGCAGTACTTC

clone_size: few
j_call: TRBJ2-5
v_call: TRBV24-1
d_call: TRBD1
cdr3_aa: CATSDAHADRVAETQYF
cdr3_nt: TGTGCCACCAGTGACGCCCACGCGGACAGGGTTGCGGAGACCCAGTACTTC

clone_size: few
j_call: TRBJ2-7
v_call: TRBV18
d_call: NA
cdr3_aa: CASSPPRGNGRAYEQYF
cdr3_nt: TGTGCCAGCTCACCCCCCCGCGGGAACGGGCGGGCCTACGAGCAGTACTTC

clone_size: NA
j_call: TRBJ1-4
v_call: TRBV27
d_call: TRBD1
cdr3_aa: CASSLDRVRDEKLFF
cdr3_nt: TGTGCCAGCAGCCTAGACAGGGTGCGGGATGAAAAACTGTTTTTT

clone_size: NA
j_call: TRBJ1-5
v_call: TRBV5-6
d_call: TRBD1
cdr3_aa: CASSLNRGRNQPQHF
cdr3_nt: TGTGCCAGCAGCTTGAACAGGGGGCGTAATCAGCCCCAGCATTTT

clone_size: NA
j_call: TRBJ2-3
v_call: TRBV2
d_call: TRBD1
cdr3_aa: CASTGQRTDTQYF
cdr3_nt: TGTGCCAGCACGGGACAGCGCACAGATACGCAGTATTTT

clone_size: NA
j_call: TRBJ1-2
v_call: TRBV20-1
d_call: NA
cdr3_aa: CSARVAQDLPAHTF
cdr3_nt: TGCAGTGCTAGAGTAGCACAGGACCTCCCCGCTCACACCTTC

clone_size: few
j_call: TRBJ2-1
v_call: TRBV11-2
d_call: TRBD2
cdr3_aa: CASSVWTSGRGNNNEQFF
cdr3_nt: TGTGCCAGCAGCGTATGGACTAGCGGGAGGGGGAATAACAATGAGCAGTTCTTC

clone_size: few
j_call: TRBJ1-5
v_call: TRBV3-1
d_call: NA
cdr3_aa: CASSQEGNNQPQHF
cdr3_nt: TGTGCCAGCAGCCAAGAAGGTAACAATCAGCCCCAGCATTTT

clone_size: few
j_call: TRBJ2-1
v_call: TRBV5-1
d_call: NA
cdr3_aa: CASSFDRHREQFF
cdr3_nt: TGCGCCAGCAGCTTTGACAGGCATAGGGAGCAGTTCTTC

clone_size: few
j_call: TRBJ2-6
v_call: TRBV7-9
d_call: NA
cdr3_aa: CASSQGYSGSGANVLTF
cdr3_nt: TGTGCCAGCAGCCAGGGATACTCGGGCTCTGGGGCCAACGTCCTGACTTTC